What follows is one TCR beta chain and its context. This record belongs to a study of T cell responses to AZD1222 COVID-19 vaccine. Here immunoSEQ multiplex PCR was the method, and the copy in TCRdb shows in-frame clones only, minus some. This repertoire shows 150,000 to 200,000 clones, more than 75% found once; its top ten account for 2.5% to 3%. This CDR3 region has 14 residues. CDR1 is SGHNT, CDR2 YYREEE, per germline (reference sequence). V lost 2 bases, J lost 4 bases, and 12 bases lay in between. This TCR was recovered from an adult in good health. Specimen: peripheral blood, collected on day 0 of MenACWY control vaccination. V gene TRBV5-4 combines with J gene TRBJ1-1; D is possibly TRBD1 (5 bases). The CDR3 reads CASSFQRDLTEAFF. The CDR3 DNA is TGTGCCAGCAGCTTTCAGAGGGACCTCACTGAAGCTTTCTTT.